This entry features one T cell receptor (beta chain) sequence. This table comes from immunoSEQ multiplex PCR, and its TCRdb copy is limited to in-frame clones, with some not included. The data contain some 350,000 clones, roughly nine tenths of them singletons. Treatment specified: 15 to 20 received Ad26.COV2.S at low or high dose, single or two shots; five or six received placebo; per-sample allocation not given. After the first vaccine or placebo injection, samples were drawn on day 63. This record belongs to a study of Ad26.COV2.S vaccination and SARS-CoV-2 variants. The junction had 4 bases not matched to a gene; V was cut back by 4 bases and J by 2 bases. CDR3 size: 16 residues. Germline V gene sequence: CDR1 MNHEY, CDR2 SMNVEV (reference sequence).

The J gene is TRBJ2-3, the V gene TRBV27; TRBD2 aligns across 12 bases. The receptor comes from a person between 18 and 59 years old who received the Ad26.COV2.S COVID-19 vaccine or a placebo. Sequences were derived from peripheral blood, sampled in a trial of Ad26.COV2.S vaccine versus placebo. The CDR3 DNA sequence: TGTGCCAGCAGTTCGACTAGCGGGGGACTCACAGATACGCAGTATTTT. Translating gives CASSSTSGGLTDTQYF.